This TCR beta chain derives from a study of T cell repertoires in cytomegalovirus infection. Study-wide context: TCR beta signatures that were public indicated CMV infection and matching HLA type.

Study-level points and caveats: Accumulated public TCR beta family frequency recognized individuals carrying CMV together with the relevant HLA.

Using its own MiXCR run on the reads, TCRdb lists one record per CDR3 protein. The sample yields some 97,000 distinct CDR3 sequences, roughly a quarter seen once. V was cut by 7 bases and J by 0 bases, with 14 bases left in between. The CDR3 consists of 15 residues. Looked up from germline, CDR1 is SGHTA and CDR2 is FQGNSA. In its sample, this clonotype was seen many times. The antigen is unknown. The TCR comes from a human donor in good health (CMV status not recorded). Some clones in this sample may be carry-over from other donors' samples. Sequences were obtained from CD8+ T cells from PBMCs. The chain carries TRBV7-2 and TRBJ2-3, with D perhaps TRBD2 (5 bases). CDR3 loop: CASTPPDYSTDTQYF. The CDR3 DNA is TGTGCCAGCACCCCGCCAGACTATAGCACAGATACGCAGTATTTT.